The rows below give T cell receptor beta chains drawn from one sample of a study of long-term antiretroviral therapy in people with HIV. Here immunoSEQ multiplex PCR was the method, and the copy in TCRdb shows in-frame clones only, minus some. The sample lists under 45,000 clones, around 83% seen once, with roughly 5.8% in the top ten. The sample was unsorted PBMCs, taken 1 year after starting antiretroviral therapy. These receptors were obtained from a man between 18 and 29 years old with HIV. CDR3s include the opening cysteine and the closing phenylalanine or tryptophan. The D gene is left open where the match is weak. Clone size appears in some rows only: once, few, many, or a class for an expanded clone.

once,NA,TRBV27,TRBJ1-1,CASSLFGAGGTEAFF,TGTGCCAGCAGTTTATTCGGGGCGGGAGGTACTGAAGCTTTCTTT
NA,NA,TRBV5-1,TRBJ1-4,CASSLDWGTASSEKLFF,TGCGCCAGCAGCTTGGATTGGGGGACGGCCAGCTCGGAAAAACTGTTTTTT
NA,NA,TRBV11-2,TRBJ2-7,CASSLGGGEQYF,TGTGCCAGCAGCTTAGGAGGGGGCGAGCAGTACTTC
NA,TRBD1,TRBV20-1,TRBJ1-2,CSVRTGKGYTF,TGCAGTGTCAGGACAGGGAAAGGCTACACCTTC
NA,NA,TRBV11-2,TRBJ2-7,CASSQIRGLSSYEQYF,TGTGCCAGCAGCCAAATCCGGGGTTTAAGCTCCTACGAGCAGTACTTC
NA,NA,TRBV5-1,TRBJ2-3,CASSFGGWSTDTQYF,TGCGCCAGCAGCTTCGGGGGCTGGAGCACAGATACGCAGTATTTT
few,NA,TRBV28,TRBJ2-1,CASSPEGDEQFF,TGTGCCAGCAGTCCCGAGGGGGATGAGCAGTTCTTC
NA,NA,TRBV7-2,TRBJ1-2,CASSLGSSHYGYTF,TGTGCCAGCAGCCTTGGGAGCTCCCACTATGGCTACACCTTC
NA,NA,TRBV5-8,TRBJ1-5,CASSLESGVPQHF,TGTGCCAGCAGCTTGGAGTCAGGGGTTCCCCAGCATTTT
NA,TRBD1,TRBV5-1,TRBJ1-1,CASSPDRGTEAFF,TGCGCCAGCAGTCCAGACAGGGGCACTGAAGCTTTCTTT
once,NA,TRBV9,TRBJ1-1,CASSVDSGAVTEAFF,TGTGCCAGCAGCGTAGATTCAGGGGCAGTCACTGAAGCTTTCTTT
NA,NA,TRBV5-4,TRBJ1-2,CASSLVAREDGYTF,TGTGCCAGCAGCTTGGTAGCCCGGGAGGATGGCTACACCTTC
NA,NA,TRBV5-1,TRBJ2-5,CASSLAWGRQETQYF,TGCGCCAGCAGCTTGGCCTGGGGGAGGCAAGAGACCCAGTACTTC
NA,NA,TRBV5-1,TRBJ1-1,CASTPGVPNTEAFF,TGCGCCAGCACCCCCGGGGTCCCAAACACTGAAGCTTTCTTT
NA,NA,TRBV5-6,TRBJ2-1,CASSLDGGSYNEQFF,TGTGCCAGCAGCTTGGACGGTGGCTCCTACAATGAGCAGTTCTTC
NA,TRBD1,TRBV11-3,TRBJ2-1,CASSPRTGGREQFF,TGTGCCAGCAGCCCGCGGACAGGGGGGCGTGAGCAGTTCTTC
NA,NA,TRBV15,TRBJ1-1,CATSRGIGTEAFF,TGTGCCACCAGCAGAGGTATAGGAACTGAAGCTTTCTTT
NA,NA,TRBV29-1,TRBJ2-7,CSVPWCNYEQYF,TGCAGCGTTCCATGGTGTAACTACGAGCAGTACTTC
NA,NA,TRBV6-1,TRBJ1-2,CASSAGTGVDYGYTF,TGTGCCAGCAGTGCGGGGACGGGGGTGGACTATGGCTACACCTTC
NA,NA,TRBV9,TRBJ1-1,CASSGSSGPGTEAFF,TGTGCCAGCAGCGGATCCTCAGGCCCGGGCACTGAAGCTTTCTTT
NA,TRBD2,TRBV5-4,TRBJ2-2,CASSPEGTSYTGELFF,TGTGCCAGCAGCCCGGAGGGGACTAGCTACACCGGGGAGCTGTTTTTT
NA,TRBD2,TRBV25-1,TRBJ2-7,CASSEGGEIHEQYF,TGTGCCAGCAGTGAGGGGGGGGAGATCCACGAGCAGTACTTC